This T cell receptor beta chain came from a study of T cell responses to AZD1222 COVID-19 vaccine. This clone came up once. What it binds is unknown. Findings and caveats of the study: The study reported that nearly half of spike-specific TCRs target unmutated variant regions.

V shed 7 bases and J 1 base; nucleotides not matched to a gene: 8. This CDR3 comprises 15 residues. Germline V gene data show CDR1 as MDHEN and CDR2 as SYDVKM. The method was immunoSEQ multiplex PCR; TCRdb's version includes in-frame clones alone and lacks a portion of them. The profile shows 150,000 to 200,000 clones, about 92% of them singletons. The sequence came from an adult in good health. This rearrangement joins TRBV28 to TRBJ2-3; TRBD2 agrees at 7 bases. This specimen consisted of peripheral blood, obtained on day 0 of AZD1222 vaccination. The CDR3 region has the DNA TGTGCCAGCATCTCAAGCGGGGCCGGCACAGATACGCAGTATTTT. The encoded protein is CASISSGAGTDTQYF. The entire variable domain, with the rest obtained from reference TRBV28 and TRBJ2-3, is as follows: DVKVTQSSRYLVKRTGEKVFLECVQDMDHENMFWYRQDPGLGLRLIYFSYDVKMKEKGDIPEGYSVSREKKERFSLILESASTNQTSMYLCASISSGAGTDTQYFGPGTRLTVL.